These T cell receptor beta chains were read from a single sample in a study of shared clonotypes between healthy human individuals. The assay was immunoSEQ multiplex PCR, and TCRdb's table has in-frame clones only and misses some. The repertoire holds under 600,000 clones, roughly 79% seen once, with approximately 12% in the top ten. The sequenced sample consisted of PBMCs. The receptors stem from a woman in her thirties or forties in good health. Some clones in this sample may be carry-over from other donors' samples. Each CDR3 is given with its conserved first and last residue. Where a row states a size, it is once, few, many or the class of an expanded clone; other rows omit it.

J,V,size,CDR3
TRBJ2-1,TRBV6-5,-,CASRGGTSGNEQFF
TRBJ1-2,TRBV10-3,-,CAISQIGTGGGINYGYTF
TRBJ1-2,TRBV28,-,CASSATGQGGGYTF
TRBJ2-5,TRBV5-4,-,CASTDLLEETQYF
TRBJ1-4,TRBV7-9,-,CASSQVWGGKSEKLFF
TRBJ2-7,TRBV29-1,-,CSARASDRSYEQYF
TRBJ1-5,TRBV7-9,-,CASSLGGDTNQPQHF
TRBJ2-1,TRBV6-1,-,CASSEWSLAGEWQFF
TRBJ1-1,TRBV14,-,CASSRSFNTEAFF
TRBJ2-2,TRBV5-1,few,CASSPTPSSGRAVGGELFF
TRBJ2-5,TRBV27,-,CASSLSGQAGVWETQYF
TRBJ1-5,TRBV5-3,few,CARREIGLPQHF
TRBJ2-2,TRBV7-3,few,CASSWTGGAAGELFF
TRBJ2-5,TRBV15,-,CATSRRKSQGRQDQETQYF
TRBJ2-1,TRBV7-9,-,CASSGGGTVYNEQFF
TRBJ2-2,TRBV5-1,-,CASSLAGPGELFF
TRBJ2-7,TRBV9,many,CASSVTYEQYF
TRBJ2-7,TRBV6-4,-,CASSVLSGHEQYF
TRBJ1-3,TRBV6-5,-,CASSADGVPGNTIYF